These 8 T cell receptor beta chains came from one sample sequenced in a study of identical twins. MiXCR, applied by TCRdb to the 5' RACE reads, yields one record per CDR3 protein. The data contain 1.5 million to 2 million distinct CDR3 sequences, 25% to 35% of them singletons. The specimen sequenced was cord blood. Every receptor here comes from a newborn girl in good health.

The V and J genes are TRBV5-1 and TRBJ1-2; tentative D call: TRBD1 (5 bases). Trimming stripped 0 bases from V and 4 bases from J, with 13 bases between. There are 15 residues in the CDR3. The V gene's germline CDR1 is SGHRS and CDR2 YFSETQ. This CDR3 is CASSLVATALYGYTF. The CDR3, as DNA: TGCGCCAGCAGCTTGGTCGCGACAGCTCTCTATGGCTACACCTTC. The whole variable domain, remainder taken from reference TRBV5-1 and TRBJ1-2, is KAGVTQTPRYLIKTRGQQVTLSCSPISGHRSVSWYQQTPGQGLQFLFEYFSETQRNKGNFPGRFSGRQFSNSRSEMNVSTLELGDSALYLCASSLVATALYGYTFGSGTRLTVV.

The chain joins TRBV27 to TRBJ2-7; tentatively, D is TRBD1 or TRBD2 (5 bases each). V gave up 5 bases and J gave up 3 bases, with 11 bases separating them. CDR1 is MNHEY, CDR2 SMNVEV, per germline (reference sequence). This CDR3 region has 13 residues. CDR3 sequence: CASSRDGVYEQYF. For the CDR3, the DNA is TGTGCCAGCAGTCGGGACGGAGTCTACGAGCAGTACTTC.

CDR3 sequence (DNA): TGTGCCAGCAGCTTAGGCCCTAGCGGGGGGGCCAGTCTGAATGAGCAGTTCTTC. As protein: CASSLGPSGGASLNEQFF. J is TRBJ2-1 and V is TRBV7-8, with 12 bases lining up with TRBD2. Losses at the gene ends were 1 base for V and 7 bases for J; bases not matched to a gene: 11. The germline gives CDR1 SGHVS, CDR2 FQNEAQ. The CDR3 covers 18 residues. The variable domain in full, completed from reference TRBV7-8 and TRBJ2-1, reads GAGVSQSPRYKVAKRGQDVALRCDPISGHVSLFWYQQALGQGPEFLTYFQNEAQLDKSGLPSDRFFAERPEGSVSTLKIQRTQQEDSAVYLCASSLGPSGGASLNEQFFGPGTRLTVL.

This clonotype appeared a few times. The V gene is TRBV7-9, the J gene TRBJ2-1; 12 bases align to TRBD2. The CDR3 loop spans 15 amino acids. Germline loops: CDR1 SEHNR, CDR2 FQNEAQ (reference sequence). V lost 5 bases to trimming and J lost 6 bases; unmatched junction nucleotides: 5. The CDR3 sequence is CASSQGLAGINEQFF. CDR3 nucleotide sequence: TGTGCCAGCAGCCAGGGACTAGCGGGCATCAATGAGCAGTTCTTC. Supplemented by reference TRBV7-9 and TRBJ2-1, the full variable domain reads DTGVSQNPRHKITKRGQNVTFRCDPISEHNRLYWYRQTLGQGPEFLTYFQNEAQLEKSRLLSDRFSAERPKGSFSTLEIQRTEQGDSAMYLCASSQGLAGINEQFFGPGTRLTVL.

This clonotype appeared many times. The V call is TRBV9, the J call TRBJ1-2; the D gene is possibly TRBD1 (5 bases). V was shortened by 0 bases and J by 2 bases, with 8 bases between the two germline ends. The CDR3 has 14 amino acids. Germline CDR1 reads SGDLS; CDR2 reads YYNGEE. The CDR3 loop reads CASSVAGQNYGYTF. The CDR3 coding sequence is TGTGCCAGCAGCGTAGCTGGACAAAACTATGGCTACACCTTC.

This clonotype was recorded a few times. V and J are TRBV20-1 and TRBJ2-1, with TRBD2 as a possible D gene (5 bases). CDR1 DFQATT and CDR2 SNEGSKA come from the germline V gene (reference sequence). The CDR3 runs 17 residues. The germline V and J ends were trimmed by 1 base and 3 bases, with 19 bases remaining between them. The DNA for the CDR3 is TGCAGTGCTAGAGGGCAGGAGAGAAGCGGAGGCTACAATGAGCAGTTCTTC. Amino acid sequence: CSARGQERSGGYNEQFF.

This clonotype was seen a handful of times. The genes are TRBV3-1 and TRBJ1-1; D is ambiguous. CDR3 length equals 12 residues. Germline V gene data show CDR1 as LGHDT and CDR2 as YNNKEL (reference sequence). V gave up 1 base and J gave up 6 bases, with 6 bases separating them. DNA of the CDR3: TGTGCCAGCAGCCAAGCGGGTGCTGAAGCTTTCTTT. Protein product: CASSQAGAEAFF. The full variable domain, in which reference TRBV3-1 and TRBJ1-1 provide the parts outside the CDR3, is DTAVSQTPKYLVTQMGNDKSIKCEQNLGHDTMYWYKQDSKKFLKIMFSYNNKELIINETVPNRFSPKSPDKAHLNLHINSLELGDSAVYFCASSQAGAEAFFGQGTRLTVV.

The chain recombines TRBV5-1 with TRBJ1-2; D is perhaps TRBD1 (6 bases). CDR1 SGHRS and CDR2 YFSETQ come from the germline V gene. V was trimmed by 0 bases and J by 6 bases, leaving 9 bases between them. This CDR3 has 13 residues. The CDR3 is CASSLAQGNGYTF. As DNA, the CDR3 is TGCGCCAGCAGCTTGGCACAGGGTAATGGCTACACCTTC.